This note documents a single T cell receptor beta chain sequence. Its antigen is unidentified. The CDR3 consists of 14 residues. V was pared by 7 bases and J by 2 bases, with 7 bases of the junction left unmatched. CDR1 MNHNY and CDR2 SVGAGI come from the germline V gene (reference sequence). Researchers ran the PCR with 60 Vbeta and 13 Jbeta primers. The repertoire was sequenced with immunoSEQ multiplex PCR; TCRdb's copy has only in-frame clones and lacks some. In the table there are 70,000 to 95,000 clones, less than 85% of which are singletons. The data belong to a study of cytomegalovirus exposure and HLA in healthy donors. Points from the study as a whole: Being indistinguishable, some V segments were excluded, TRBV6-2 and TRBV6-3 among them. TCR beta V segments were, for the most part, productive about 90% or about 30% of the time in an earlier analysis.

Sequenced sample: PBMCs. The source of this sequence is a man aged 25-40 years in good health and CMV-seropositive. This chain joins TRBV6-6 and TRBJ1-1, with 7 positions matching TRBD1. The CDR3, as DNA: TGTGCCAGCACTCCCGGGACAGCAAACACTGAAGCTTTCTTT. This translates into CASTPGTANTEAFF.